This T cell receptor (beta chain) was recovered during a study of blood T cells in healthy people across ages. Study observations and caveats: In long-lived donors, naive CD4+ cell counts and diversity exceeded those of aged donors. The recorded TCR beta diversity per million T cells decreased in a roughly linear manner with age.

In the case of this clonotype: The antigen is undetermined.

Combining a sample-barcoded 5' primer with a J-beta primer mix, a second PCR ran for 7 to 11 cycles. MiXCR, run by TCRdb on the 5' RACE reads, gives a single entry per CDR3 protein. This repertoire shows 1.5 million to 2 million distinct CDR3 sequences, about 30% found once; its top ten account for 7.7%. The donors, all healthy, were Caucasians living in Russia, aged roughly 6 to 100. The J segment lost 5 bases and the V segment lost 4 bases, leaving 13 bases of the junction unmatched. From germline, CDR1 is SGHVS and CDR2 FQNEAQ. The CDR3 consists of 17 residues. The specimen sequenced was blood. The receptor comes from a woman in her twenties or thirties in good health. This chain uses TRBV7-8 with TRBJ2-1; TRBD2 matches at 8 bases. The CDR3 DNA is TGTGCCAGCAGCTCCCCAGGGTTACTAGCGGACAACAATGAGCAGTTCTTC. Translating it yields CASSSPGLLADNNEQFF.